The following is a T cell receptor (beta chain) sequence with its context. TCRdb re-called the 5' RACE reads and shows each CDR3 protein once, DNA omitted. The sample table sets out about 330,000 distinct CDR3 sequences. This specimen belongs to a study of monozygotic twins with inflammatory bowel disease. The CDR3 loop spans 14 amino acids. Germline CDR1 and CDR2: MGHRA and YSYEKL. The receptor's source is a human donor with ulcerative colitis or Crohn's disease, or a healthy co-twin of an affected twin (not recorded which). The sequenced material came from blood. The V call is TRBV4-1, the J call TRBJ2-7. CDR3 loop: CASSQDSATYEQYF.